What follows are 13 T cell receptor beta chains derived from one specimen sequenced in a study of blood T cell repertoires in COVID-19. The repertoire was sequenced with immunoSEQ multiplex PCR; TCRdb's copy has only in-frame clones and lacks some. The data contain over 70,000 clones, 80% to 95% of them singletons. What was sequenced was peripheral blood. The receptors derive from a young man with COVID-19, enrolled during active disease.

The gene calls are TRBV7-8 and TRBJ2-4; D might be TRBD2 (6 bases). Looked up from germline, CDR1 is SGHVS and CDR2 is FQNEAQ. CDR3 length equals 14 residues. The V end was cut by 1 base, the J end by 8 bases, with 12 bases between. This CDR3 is CASSLGLGVDIQYF. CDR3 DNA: TGTGCCAGCAGCTTAGGACTAGGGGTTGACATTCAGTACTTC.

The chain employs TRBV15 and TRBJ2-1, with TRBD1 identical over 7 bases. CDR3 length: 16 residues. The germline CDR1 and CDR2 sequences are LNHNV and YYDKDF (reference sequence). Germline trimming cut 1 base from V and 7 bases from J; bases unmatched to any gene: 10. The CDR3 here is CATSRVLRQGRNEQFF. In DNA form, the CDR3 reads TGTGCCACCAGCAGAGTTTTGAGACAGGGTAGGAATGAGCAGTTCTTC.

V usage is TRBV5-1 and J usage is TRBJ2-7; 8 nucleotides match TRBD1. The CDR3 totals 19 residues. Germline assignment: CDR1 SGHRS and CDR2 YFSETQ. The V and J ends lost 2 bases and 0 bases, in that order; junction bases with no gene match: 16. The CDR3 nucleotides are TGCGCCAGCAGCTTATATTCTCCAGACAGGGGCTATCGCTCCTACGAGCAGTACTTC. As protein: CASSLYSPDRGYRSYEQYF. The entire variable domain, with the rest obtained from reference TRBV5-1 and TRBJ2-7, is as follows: KAGVTQTPRYLIKTRGQQVTLSCSPISGHRSVSWYQQTPGQGLQFLFEYFSETQRNKGNFPGRFSGRQFSNSRSEMNVSTLELGDSALYLCASSLYSPDRGYRSYEQYFGPGTRLTVT.

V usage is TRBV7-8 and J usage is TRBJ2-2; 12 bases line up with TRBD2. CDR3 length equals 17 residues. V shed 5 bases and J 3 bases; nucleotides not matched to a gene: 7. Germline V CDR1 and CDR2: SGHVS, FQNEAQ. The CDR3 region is CASSPRGLAGYTGELFF. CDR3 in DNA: TGTGCCAGCAGCCCCAGAGGACTAGCGGGATACACCGGGGAGCTGTTTTTT.

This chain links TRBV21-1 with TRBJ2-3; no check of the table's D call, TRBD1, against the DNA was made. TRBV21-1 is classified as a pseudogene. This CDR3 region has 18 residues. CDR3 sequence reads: CASSKGSRDRGSTDTQYF. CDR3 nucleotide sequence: TGTGCCAGCAGCAAAGGGAGCCGGGACAGGGGGAGCACAGATACGCAGTATTTT.

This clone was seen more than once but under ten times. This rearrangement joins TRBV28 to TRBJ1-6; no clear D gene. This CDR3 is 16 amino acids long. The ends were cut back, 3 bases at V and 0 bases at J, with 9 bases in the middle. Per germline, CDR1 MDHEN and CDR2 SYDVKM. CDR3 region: CASSFSSSSYNSPLHF. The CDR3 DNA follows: TGTGCCAGCAGTTTTTCCTCCAGCTCCTATAATTCACCCCTCCACTTT.

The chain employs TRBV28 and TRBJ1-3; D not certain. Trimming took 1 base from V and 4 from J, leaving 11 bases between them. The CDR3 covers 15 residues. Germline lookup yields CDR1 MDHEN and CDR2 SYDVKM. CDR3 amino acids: CASSLSGMFGNTIYF. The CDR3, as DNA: TGTGCCAGCAGTTTATCCGGGATGTTCGGAAACACCATATATTTT.

The CDR3 coding sequence is TGTGCCAGCGGGAACAGGGATCCCACTGAAGCTTTCTTT. This gives the protein CASGNRDPTEAFF. This rearrangement joins TRBV6-5 to TRBJ1-1; possibly TRBD1 for D (6 bases). Germline V CDR1 and CDR2: MNHEY, SVGAGI. The V end was cut by 8 bases, the J end by 4 bases, with 14 bases between. The CDR3 runs 13 residues.

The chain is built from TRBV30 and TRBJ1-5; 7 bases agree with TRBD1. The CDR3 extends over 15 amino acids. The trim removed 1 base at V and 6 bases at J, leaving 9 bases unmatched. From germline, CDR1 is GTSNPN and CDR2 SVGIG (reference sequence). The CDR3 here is CAWSDADRWIQPQHF. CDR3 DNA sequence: TGTGCCTGGAGTGACGCGGACAGGTGGATTCAGCCCCAGCATTTT.

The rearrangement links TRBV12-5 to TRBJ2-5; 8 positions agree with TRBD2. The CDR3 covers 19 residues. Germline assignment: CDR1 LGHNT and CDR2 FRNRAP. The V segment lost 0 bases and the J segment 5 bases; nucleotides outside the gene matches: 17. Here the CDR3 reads CASGLVPSSGSLGRETQYF. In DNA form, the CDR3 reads TGTGCTAGTGGTTTGGTACCGTCTAGCGGGTCCCTCGGTCGGGAGACCCAGTACTTC.

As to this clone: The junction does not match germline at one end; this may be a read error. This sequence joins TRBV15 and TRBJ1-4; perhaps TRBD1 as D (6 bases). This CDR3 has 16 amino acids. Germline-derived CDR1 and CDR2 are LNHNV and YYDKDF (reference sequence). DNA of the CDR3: TGTGCCACCAGCAGAGACTCGACAGGAATAAATGAAAAACTGCTTTTT. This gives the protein CATSRDSTGINEKLLF. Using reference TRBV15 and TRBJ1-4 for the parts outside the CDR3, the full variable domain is DAMVIQNPRYQVTQFGKPVTLSCSQTLNHNVMYWYQQKSSQAPKLLFHYYDKDFNNEADTPDNFQSRRPNTSFCFLDIRSPGLGDTAMYLCATSRDSTGINEKLLFGSGTQLSVL.

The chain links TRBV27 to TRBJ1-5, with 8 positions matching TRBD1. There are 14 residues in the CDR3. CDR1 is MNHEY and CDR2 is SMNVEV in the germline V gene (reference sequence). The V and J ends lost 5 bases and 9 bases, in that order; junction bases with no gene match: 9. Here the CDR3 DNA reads TGTGCCAGCAGTATGGACAGGGAGGGGCCGCCCCAGCATTTT. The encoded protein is CASSMDREGPPQHF.

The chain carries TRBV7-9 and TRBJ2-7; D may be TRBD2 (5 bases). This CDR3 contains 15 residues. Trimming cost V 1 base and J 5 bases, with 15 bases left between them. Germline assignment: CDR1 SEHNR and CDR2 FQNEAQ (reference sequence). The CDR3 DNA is TGTGCCAGCAGCTTAGTAGGACTGAAACAAGACGAGCAGTACTTC. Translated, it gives CASSLVGLKQDEQYF.